This T cell receptor beta chain is from a study of CD8 T cells in ankylosing spondylitis. Overall study findings and caveats: Earlier authors reported some of these motif variants in reactive arthritis synovial fluid and blood. A TCR beta motif of roughly eight highly homologous variants seemed to mark ankylosing spondylitis blood.

CDR1 LGHNA and CDR2 YSLEER come from the germline V gene. This CDR3 region has 13 residues. V lost 8 bases, J lost 4 bases, and 12 bases lay in between. This clonotype was seen more than once but under ten times. Its antigen is not known. TCRdb redid the calling of the 5' RACE reads with MiXCR, one entry per CDR3 protein. The table lists a few hundred thousand distinct CDR3 sequences, less than 25% of them singletons. V gene TRBV4-3 combines with J gene TRBJ2-1; a weak D match, TRBD2 (6 bases). This clonotype originated in a female donor with ankylosing spondylitis or in good health (not recorded which). Sequencing was done on a sample of blood, either unsorted or a sorted T cell fraction (not recorded which). The CDR3 loop reads CASGDWGYNEQFF. DNA for the CDR3: TGCGCCAGCGGGGACTGGGGTTACAATGAGCAGTTCTTC.